The clone carrying this T cell receptor beta chain was seen more than once but under ten times. Its antigen is unidentified. The data belong to a study of blood T cells in healthy people across ages. Study details: Capture via template switching afforded approximately one barcoded beta molecule per two T cells. Study-wide findings and caveats: Naive T cell percentage strongly correlated with TCR beta diversity.

This CDR3 is built from 13 residues. V lost 8 bases and J lost 0, with 8 bases in between. Germline V gene sequence: CDR1 MNHNY, CDR2 SVGAGI (reference sequence). It was with a sample-barcoded 5' primer and a J-beta primer mix that a second PCR of roughly 6 to 11 cycles was run. In TCRdb, the 5' RACE reads were re-called with MiXCR into one record per CDR3 protein. The sample carries fewer than 2,000,000 distinct CDR3 sequences, about 35% recorded once. The extraction recovered at least 5 micrograms of total RNA per sample. Input material: blood. The clonotype comes from a woman younger than 45 in good health. The chain employs TRBV6-6 and TRBJ1-5; D uncertain. The CDR3, as DNA: TGTGCCAGCCGTGAGCTTAGCAATCAGCCCCAGCATTTT. Translation: CASRELSNQPQHF.